The 30 T cell receptor beta chains listed next were all sequenced from one sample in a study of shared clonotypes between healthy human individuals. CD8 cells regarded as naive lacked CD45RO, were positively chosen for CCR7, and omitted terminally differentiated effector memory CD45RA+ cells. Clones were read by immunoSEQ multiplex PCR, and TCRdb kept only the in-frame ones, dropping some. Of just over 2,000,000 clones listed, about 95% were seen once; the top ten hold about 1.1%. Material for sequencing was naive CD8+ T cells sorted from blood. The receptors come from a man younger than 35 in good health.

The chain employs TRBV28 and TRBJ2-7; weak D call: TRBD1 (7 bases). The V end lost 0 bases, the J end lost 5 bases, and 11 bases lay between the germline ends. The germline V gene has CDR1 MDHEN and CDR2 SYDVKM. The CDR3 length is 14 residues. The chain's CDR3 is CASSLWEGAHEQYF. The CDR3 DNA is TGTGCCAGCAGTTTATGGGAGGGGGCACACGAGCAGTACTTC. The full variable domain, rest sourced from reference TRBV28 and TRBJ2-7, is DVKVTQSSRYLVKRTGEKVFLECVQDMDHENMFWYRQDPGLGLRLIYFSYDVKMKEKGDIPEGYSVSREKKERFSLILESASTNQTSMYLCASSLWEGAHEQYFGPGTRLTVT.

The chain links TRBV2 to TRBJ2-2; 7 positions agree with TRBD2. J was trimmed by 4 bases and V by 6 bases; bases with no gene match: 8. Germline CDR1 reads SNHLY; CDR2 reads FYNNEI. The CDR3 length is 15 residues. The CDR3 region has the DNA TGTGCCAGCAGAGCAGCTAGCGGTCTCACCGGGGAGCTGTTTTTT. It yields the protein CASRAASGLTGELFF.

CDR3 in amino acids: CASSHWTGGYEQYF. The CDR3 nucleotides read TGTGCCAGCAGCCATTGGACAGGGGGCTACGAGCAGTACTTC. This chain links TRBV14 with TRBJ2-7; 10 bases agree with TRBD1. Germline trimming cut 3 bases from V and 3 bases from J; bases unmatched to any gene: 2. The V gene's germline CDR1 is SGHDN and CDR2 FVKESK. The CDR3 has 14 residues.

The chain links TRBV18 to TRBJ2-5, with a weak D call TRBD1 (6 bases). Trimming took 2 bases from V and 2 from J, leaving 12 bases between them. The CDR3 contains 15 residues. Germline lookup yields CDR1 KGHSH and CDR2 LQKENI. The CDR3 is CASSPSGTHQETQYF. CDR3 DNA: TGTGCCAGCTCACCATCCGGGACACATCAAGAGACCCAGTACTTC.

The chain combines TRBV4-1 with TRBJ2-7; 12 bases agree with TRBD2. The CDR3 runs 18 residues. From germline, CDR1 is MGHRA and CDR2 YSYEKL. V gave up 4 bases and J gave up 2 bases; unmatched junction bases: 12. The CDR3 DNA reads as TGCGCCAGCAGCCCAGACCGACTAGCGGGGGAGGACACCTACGAGCAGTACTTC. Amino acids: CASSPDRLAGEDTYEQYF.

To note about this clone: Distinct nucleotide sequences in the sample also encode this CDR3. This rearrangement joins TRBV27 to TRBJ2-7; TRBD1 might be the D (6 bases). The V gene's germline CDR1 is MNHEY and CDR2 SMNVEV (reference sequence). This CDR3 has 13 residues. V was pared by 6 bases and J by 1 base, with 10 bases between. The CDR3 DNA sequence: TGTGCCAGCAGCCTACAGGGATCCTACGAGCAGTACTTC. Residues: CASSLQGSYEQYF.

The count of this clone is one. This sequence joins TRBV10-3 and TRBJ2-3; possibly TRBD2 for D (5 bases). V gave up 10 bases and J gave up 2 bases, with 13 bases separating them. Germline V gives CDR1 ENHRY, CDR2 SYGVKD. CDR3 length: 13 residues. The CDR3 bases are TGTGCCACACTAGTACCCCCCACAGATACGCAGTATTTT. This gives the protein CATLVPPTDTQYF.

This clone was observed a single time. The CDR3 DNA sequence: TGCGCCAGCAGCTACCCCGGGGGGCCCGAGCAGTTCTTC. Protein: CASSYPGGPEQFF. The rearrangement links TRBV5-1 to TRBJ2-1; possibly TRBD2 for D (7 bases). Trimming took off 3 bases at V and 10 bases at J, with 14 bases between the two ends. Germline V gene data show CDR1 as SGHRS and CDR2 as YFSETQ. The CDR3 runs to 13 residues. Full variable domain (missing parts from reference TRBV5-1 and TRBJ2-1): KAGVTQTPRYLIKTRGQQVTLSCSPISGHRSVSWYQQTPGQGLQFLFEYFSETQRNKGNFPGRFSGRQFSNSRSEMNVSTLELGDSALYLCASSYPGGPEQFFGPGTRLTVL.

The chain carries TRBV5-6 and TRBJ2-4; 9 bases are a match to TRBD2. This CDR3 is built from 17 residues. Germline lookup yields CDR1 SGHDT and CDR2 YYEEEE. V was clipped by 1 base and J by 1 base; unmatched bases: 6. The CDR3: CASSLWGLAMAKNIQYF. CDR3 coding DNA: TGTGCCAGCAGCTTGTGGGGACTAGCTATGGCCAAAAACATTCAGTACTTC.

The chain employs TRBV19 and TRBJ1-1; weak D call: TRBD1 (6 bases). The germline V and J ends were trimmed by 10 bases and 8 bases, with 14 bases remaining between them. The germline V gene has CDR1 LNHDA and CDR2 SQIVND (reference sequence). The CDR3 is 11 amino acids. DNA of the CDR3: TGTGCCACGGGGGGGCCCGCAGAAGCTTTCTTT. Encoded protein: CATGGPAEAFF. The variable domain in full, completed from reference TRBV19 and TRBJ1-1, reads DGGITQSPKYLFRKEGQNVTLSCEQNLNHDAMYWYRQDPGQGLRLIYYSQIVNDFQKGDIAEGYSVSREKKESFPLTVTSAQKNPTAFYLCATGGPAEAFFGQGTRLTVV.

This clone occurred once. This chain connects TRBV9 to TRBJ2-2; D may be TRBD1 (6 bases). From germline, CDR1 is SGDLS and CDR2 YYNGEE. The V gene lost 3 bases and the J gene lost 6 bases, with 12 bases spanning the gap. This CDR3 contains 14 residues. This CDR3 reads CASSGYRVAGELFF. As DNA, the CDR3 is TGTGCCAGCAGCGGATACAGGGTTGCCGGGGAGCTGTTTTTT. The variable domain in full, completed from reference TRBV9 and TRBJ2-2, reads DSGVTQTPKHLITATGQRVTLRCSPRSGDLSVYWYQQSLDQGLQFLIQYYNGEERAKGNILERFSAQQFPDLHSELNLSSLELGDSALYFCASSGYRVAGELFFGEGSRLTVL.

As for this clone: Other DNA sequences within the sample encode an identical CDR3. This chain uses TRBV4-3 with TRBJ2-7, with 8 bases aligning to TRBD2. The CDR3 sequence is 15 residues long. With V trimmed by 1 base and J by 2 bases, 4 bases remained unmatched. Germline values: CDR1 LGHNA, CDR2 YSLEER. This CDR3 is CASSQGLAGAYEQYF. The CDR3 coding sequence is TGCGCCAGCAGCCAAGGGCTAGCGGGCGCCTACGAGCAGTACTTC.

On this clone: Other DNA sequences in this sample translate to the same CDR3. The chain has TRBV30 and TRBJ1-1, with 9 nucleotides matching TRBD1. V was clipped by 7 bases and J by 1 base; unmatched bases: 1. Germline loops: CDR1 GTSNPN, CDR2 SVGIG (reference sequence). This CDR3 spans 12 amino acids. The CDR3 is CASDRGNTEAFF. The CDR3 coding sequence is TGTGCCTCGGACAGGGGGAACACTGAAGCTTTCTTT.

This clone is a singleton in its sample. A read error is possible here, since a much larger clone lies one base away. The V and J genes are TRBV5-4 and TRBJ2-7; 12 positions match TRBD1. The CDR3 is 14 amino acids. Trimming removed 4 bases from V and 5 bases from J; junction bases left unmatched: 4. Germline V gives CDR1 SGHNT, CDR2 YYREEE (reference sequence). The CDR3 region has the DNA TGTGCCAGCAGCCCCGGGACAGGGGGCGACGAGCAGTACTTC. Translating it yields CASSPGTGGDEQYF.

This clone was seen just once. The chain combines TRBV21-1 with TRBJ1-5. TRBV21-1 is given as a pseudogene. The CDR3 extends over 11 amino acids. In nucleotides, the CDR3 is TGTGCCAGCTCCCCGAATCAGCCCCAGCATTTT. Protein: CASSPNQPQHF.

The V call is TRBV5-6, the J call TRBJ2-7; 9 bases are a match to TRBD1. V lost 0 bases and J lost 4; bases outside the gene matches: 11. Germline V gene lookup returns CDR1 SGHDT and CDR2 YYEEEE. The CDR3 consists of 17 residues. CDR3 sequence reads: CASSLGTFTGGQYEQYF. CDR3 DNA: TGTGCCAGCAGCTTGGGAACCTTTACAGGGGGCCAATACGAGCAGTACTTC.

This chain uses TRBV27 with TRBJ2-7; D is ambiguous. V was clipped by 3 bases and J by 3 bases, with 18 bases between them. The CDR3 totals 16 residues. Looked up from germline, CDR1 is MNHEY and CDR2 is SMNVEV (reference sequence). The CDR3 protein is CASSFQQNYPFYEQYF. CDR3 DNA sequence: TGTGCCAGCAGTTTCCAGCAAAATTATCCCTTCTACGAGCAGTACTTC.

This sequence joins TRBV6-5 and TRBJ2-2; D unclear. V was cut by 0 bases and J by 2 bases, with 7 bases left in between. Germline V gives CDR1 MNHEY, CDR2 SVGAGI. The CDR3 contains 15 residues. The DNA of the CDR3 is TGTGCCAGCAGTTACTCCAGCATCAACACCGGGGAGCTGTTTTTT. This sequence encodes CASSYSSINTGELFF.

The chain carries TRBV9 and TRBJ1-5; D unclear. Deletions cut 0 bases from V and 11 bases from J, with 18 bases between. The V gene's germline CDR1 is SGDLS and CDR2 YYNGEE. The CDR3 is 15 amino acids. Written as DNA, the CDR3 is TGTGCCAGCAGCGTAGAGGGATTCGGGTCCCAGTCCCAGCATTTT. This gives the protein CASSVEGFGSQSQHF.

V and J are TRBV4-1 and TRBJ1-2, with D possibly TRBD1 on 6 matching bases. Germline CDR1 MGHRA, CDR2 YSYEKL. V gave up 1 base and J gave up 4 bases, with 13 bases separating them. The CDR3 is made up of 15 amino acids. CDR3 DNA sequence: TGCGCCAGCAGCCAAGTAGAGGGACAAAGCTATGGCTACACCTTC. It translates to CASSQVEGQSYGYTF.

This chain links TRBV30 with TRBJ1-2; D perhaps matches TRBD1 (6 bases). Germline V gene sequence: CDR1 GTSNPN, CDR2 SVGIG (reference sequence). Trimming pared 0 bases from V and 7 bases from J, leaving 15 bases between. This CDR3 spans 14 amino acids. CDR3 sequence: CAWSVRRGASGYTF. The DNA of the CDR3 is TGTGCCTGGAGTGTGAGACGGGGGGCGTCTGGCTACACCTTC.

The chain uses TRBV11-2 and TRBJ2-7, with a tentative D call TRBD2 (5 bases). CDR3 size: 14 residues. Germline-derived CDR1 and CDR2 are SGHAT and FQNNGV. Trimming took 8 bases from V and 4 from J, leaving 18 bases between them. The CDR3 nucleotides are TGTGCCAGCTCGAGGGATTTCTACACGTACGAGCAGTACTTC. It translates to CASSRDFYTYEQYF.

The rearrangement uses TRBV4-1 and TRBJ2-7, with TRBD2 matching 7 bases. Germline-derived CDR1 and CDR2 are MGHRA and YSYEKL. This CDR3 contains 14 residues. J gave up 6 bases and V 4 bases, and 9 bases lay outside the gene matches. The CDR3 DNA follows: TGCGCCAGCAGCCTATCTGGCGGGAGTAGCGAGCAGTACTTC. Translated: CASSLSGGSSEQYF.

The chain combines TRBV13 with TRBJ2-2; no clear D gene. The germline V and J ends were trimmed by 1 base and 7 bases, with 10 bases remaining between them. There are 14 residues in the CDR3. Germline assignment: CDR1 PRHDT and CDR2 FYEKMQ (reference sequence). CDR3 DNA sequence: TGTGCCAGCAGCTTAGCCCCCTCTCGCGGGGAGCTGTTTTTT. Protein product: CASSLAPSRGELFF.

Only one count was recorded for this clone. The sample carries other DNA sequences with the same CDR3. The chain recombines TRBV27 with TRBJ2-1, with 11 bases fitting TRBD2. From germline, CDR1 is MNHEY and CDR2 SMNVEV (reference sequence). The CDR3 spans 15 residues. V gave up 6 bases and J gave up 5 bases; unmatched junction bases: 6. The CDR3 sequence: CASSSGTSGNNEQFF. The CDR3 region has the DNA TGTGCCAGCAGCTCCGGGACTAGCGGTAACAATGAGCAGTTCTTC.

The chain is built from TRBV4-2 and TRBJ1-2, with D hard to call. Trimming took off 0 bases at V and 4 bases at J, with 15 bases between the two ends. Germline CDR1 is LGHNA and CDR2 is YNFKEQ. The CDR3 is 16 amino acids. The CDR3 DNA reads as TGTGCCAGCAGCCAAGATAATGGGATGGGTGTCTATGGCTACACCTTC. Translated: CASSQDNGMGVYGYTF.

This rearrangement joins TRBV4-1 to TRBJ1-2; possible D gene TRBD1, 5 bases. V lost 6 bases and J lost 4, with 15 bases in between. Germline V gene lookup returns CDR1 MGHRA and CDR2 YSYEKL. This CDR3 region has 14 residues. DNA for the CDR3: TGCGCCAGCAGTCACGACACAGGAGCCTATGGCTACACCTTC. The encoded protein is CASSHDTGAYGYTF.

V usage is TRBV29-1 and J usage is TRBJ2-1; 8 bases line up with TRBD1. This CDR3 is built from 15 residues. In germline, CDR1 is SQVTM, CDR2 ANQGSEA. V gave up 7 bases and J gave up 0 bases; unmatched junction bases: 8. CDR3 residues: CSARTGTGSYNEQFF. The CDR3 nucleotides read TGCAGCGCCCGTACCGGGACAGGCTCCTACAATGAGCAGTTCTTC.

This chain joins TRBV9 and TRBJ1-2; D perhaps matches TRBD1 (5 bases). The ends were cut back, 0 bases at V and 1 base at J, with 10 bases in the middle. Germline values: CDR1 SGDLS, CDR2 YYNGEE. The CDR3 has 15 amino acids. The CDR3 DNA follows: TGTGCCAGCAGCGTAGCTCAAGGGGTTAACTATGGCTACACCTTC. As protein: CASSVAQGVNYGYTF.

This chain connects TRBV5-1 to TRBJ2-7; 13 positions agree with TRBD2. In germline, CDR1 is SGHRS, CDR2 YFSETQ. This CDR3 has 17 residues. With V trimmed by 3 bases and J by 5 bases, 11 bases remained unmatched. The CDR3 DNA follows: TGCGCCAGCAGCTCATCACTAGCGGGAGGGCCGGTAAACGAGCAGTACTTC. Its translation is CASSSSLAGGPVNEQYF.